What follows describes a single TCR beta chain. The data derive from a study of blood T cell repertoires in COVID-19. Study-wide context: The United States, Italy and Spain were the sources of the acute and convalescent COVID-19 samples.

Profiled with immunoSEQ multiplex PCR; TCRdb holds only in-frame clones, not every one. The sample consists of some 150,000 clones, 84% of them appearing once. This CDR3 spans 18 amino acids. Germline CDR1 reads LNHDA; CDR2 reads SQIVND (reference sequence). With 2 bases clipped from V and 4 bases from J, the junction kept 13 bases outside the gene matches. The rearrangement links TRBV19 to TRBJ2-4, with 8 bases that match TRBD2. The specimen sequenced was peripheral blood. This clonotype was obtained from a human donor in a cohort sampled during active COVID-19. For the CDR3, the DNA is TGTGCCAGTAGTATACTCAGGTCCAACCCGGGGGGGAAAAACATTCAGTACTTC. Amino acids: CASSILRSNPGGKNIQYF.